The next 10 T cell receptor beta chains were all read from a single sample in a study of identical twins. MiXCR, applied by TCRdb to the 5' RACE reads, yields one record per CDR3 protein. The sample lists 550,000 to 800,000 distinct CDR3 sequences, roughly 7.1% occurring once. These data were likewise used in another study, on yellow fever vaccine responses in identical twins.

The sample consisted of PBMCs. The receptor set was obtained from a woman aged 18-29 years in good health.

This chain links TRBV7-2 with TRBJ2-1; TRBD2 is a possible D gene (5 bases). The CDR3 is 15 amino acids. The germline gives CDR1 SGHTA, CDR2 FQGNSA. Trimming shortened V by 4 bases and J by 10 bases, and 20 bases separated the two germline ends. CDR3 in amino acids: CASSSKEPTRWEQFF. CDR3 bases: TGTGCCAGCAGCTCGAAGGAACCAACTAGATGGGAGCAGTTCTTC. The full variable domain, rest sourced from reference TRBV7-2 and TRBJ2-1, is GAGVSQSPSNKVTEKGKDVELRCDPISGHTALYWYRQSLGQGLEFLIYFQGNSAPDKSGLPSDRFSAERTGGSVSTLTIQRTQQEDSAVYLCASSSKEPTRWEQFFGPGTRLTVL.

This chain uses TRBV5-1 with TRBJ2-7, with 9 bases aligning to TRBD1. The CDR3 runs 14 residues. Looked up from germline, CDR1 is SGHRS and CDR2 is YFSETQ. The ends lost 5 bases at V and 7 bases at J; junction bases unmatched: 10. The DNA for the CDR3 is TGCGCCAGCAGATCCGGGACAGGGACGTGGGAGCAGTACTTC. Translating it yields CASRSGTGTWEQYF.

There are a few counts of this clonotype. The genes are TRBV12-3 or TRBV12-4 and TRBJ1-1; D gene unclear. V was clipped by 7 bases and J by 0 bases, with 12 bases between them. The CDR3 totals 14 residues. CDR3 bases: TGTGCCAGCACGAGCCAGGAGATGAACACTGAAGCTTTCTTT. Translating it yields CASTSQEMNTEAFF.

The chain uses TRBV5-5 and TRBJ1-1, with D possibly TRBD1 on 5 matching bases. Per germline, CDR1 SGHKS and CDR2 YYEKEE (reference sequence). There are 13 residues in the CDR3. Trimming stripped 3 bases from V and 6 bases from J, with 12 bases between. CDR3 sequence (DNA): TGTGCCAGCAGCTCGCCTAGGGACGCTGAAGCTTTCTTT. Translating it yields CASSSPRDAEAFF.

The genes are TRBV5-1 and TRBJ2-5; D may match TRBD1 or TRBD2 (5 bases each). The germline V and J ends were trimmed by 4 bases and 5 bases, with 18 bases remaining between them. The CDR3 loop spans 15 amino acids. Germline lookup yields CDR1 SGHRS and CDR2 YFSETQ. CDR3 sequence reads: CASSLGVGSRETQYF. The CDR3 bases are TGCGCCAGCAGCCTGGGGGTAGGGTCTCGGGAGACCCAGTACTTC.

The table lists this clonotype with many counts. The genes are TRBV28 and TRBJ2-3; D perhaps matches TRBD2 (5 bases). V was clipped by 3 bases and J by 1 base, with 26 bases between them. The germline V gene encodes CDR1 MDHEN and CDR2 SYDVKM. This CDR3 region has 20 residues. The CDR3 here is CASSFPRGFVPGWGTDTQYF. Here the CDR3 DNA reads TGTGCCAGCAGTTTCCCTCGGGGTTTCGTTCCGGGATGGGGCACAGATACGCAGTATTTT.

CDR3 sequence: CASSGSGVGNTEAFF. In DNA, the CDR3 is TGCGCCAGCAGTGGGTCAGGAGTGGGGAACACTGAAGCTTTCTTT. The chain employs TRBV10-2 and TRBJ1-1; D gene unclear. Deletions cut 4 bases from V and 1 base from J, with 13 bases between. Germline V gives CDR1 WSHSY, CDR2 SAAADI. The CDR3 contains 15 residues.

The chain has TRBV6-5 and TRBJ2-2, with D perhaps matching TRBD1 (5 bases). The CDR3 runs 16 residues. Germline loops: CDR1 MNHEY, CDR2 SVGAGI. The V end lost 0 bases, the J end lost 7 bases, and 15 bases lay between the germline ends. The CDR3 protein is CASSYSVGRAGGELFF. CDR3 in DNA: TGTGCCAGCAGTTACTCGGTTGGCAGGGCAGGCGGGGAGCTGTTTTTT.

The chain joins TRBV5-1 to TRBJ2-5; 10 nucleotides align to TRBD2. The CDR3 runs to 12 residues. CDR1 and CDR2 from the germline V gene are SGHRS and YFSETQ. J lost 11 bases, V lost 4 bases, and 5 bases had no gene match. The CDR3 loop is CASSASGSRQYF. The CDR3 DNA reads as TGCGCCAGCAGCGCTAGCGGGAGTCGGCAGTACTTC.

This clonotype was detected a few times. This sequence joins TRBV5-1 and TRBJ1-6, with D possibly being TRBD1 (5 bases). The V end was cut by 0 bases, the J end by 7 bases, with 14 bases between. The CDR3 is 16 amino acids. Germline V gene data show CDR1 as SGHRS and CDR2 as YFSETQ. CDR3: CASSLGGASANSPLHF. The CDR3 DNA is TGCGCCAGCAGCTTGGGAGGGGCTTCAGCGAATTCACCCCTCCACTTT.